This TCR beta chain was profiled in a study of glioma-infiltrating T cells. The iRepertoire nested amplicon-rescue multiplex PCR amplified TCR alpha and beta CDR3s from RNA. TCRdb ran MiXCR on the multiplex PCR reads and lists one entry per CDR3 protein. The sample shows 100,000 to 150,000 distinct CDR3 sequences, around 25% of them seen only once. The CDR3 totals 16 residues. Germline assignment: CDR1 LNHNV and CDR2 YYDKDF (reference sequence). V dropped 3 bases and J dropped 3; count of bases not matched to a gene: 6. Study results and limitations: Above-expected tissue-blood divergence occurred in all gliomas, most in low-grade ones.

With respect to this clonotype: The antigen remains undetermined.

The chain recombines TRBV15 with TRBJ2-1; 9 bases line up with TRBD2. The specimen was glioma tissue, nonneoplastic brain tissue, or PBMCs (not recorded which). The sequence was obtained from a human donor with low-grade glioma or glioblastoma, undergoing nonglioma brain surgery, or in good health (not recorded which). The DNA for the CDR3 is TGTGCCACCAGCAGCCCCGGGACTAGCTTCTACAATGAGCAGTTCTTC. This sequence encodes CATSSPGTSFYNEQFF.